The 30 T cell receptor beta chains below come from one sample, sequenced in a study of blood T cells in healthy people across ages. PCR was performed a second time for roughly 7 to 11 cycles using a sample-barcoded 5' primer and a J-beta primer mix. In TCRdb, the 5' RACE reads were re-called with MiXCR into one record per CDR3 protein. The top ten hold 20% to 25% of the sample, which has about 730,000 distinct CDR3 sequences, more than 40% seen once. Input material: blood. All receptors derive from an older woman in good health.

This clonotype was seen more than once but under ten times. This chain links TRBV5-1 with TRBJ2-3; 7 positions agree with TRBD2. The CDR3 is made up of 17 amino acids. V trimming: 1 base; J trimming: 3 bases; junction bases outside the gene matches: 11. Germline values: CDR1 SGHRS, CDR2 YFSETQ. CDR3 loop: CASSLSVGRGSTDTQYF. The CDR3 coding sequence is TGCGCCAGCAGCTTGAGTGTTGGGCGGGGGTCGACAGATACGCAGTATTTT.

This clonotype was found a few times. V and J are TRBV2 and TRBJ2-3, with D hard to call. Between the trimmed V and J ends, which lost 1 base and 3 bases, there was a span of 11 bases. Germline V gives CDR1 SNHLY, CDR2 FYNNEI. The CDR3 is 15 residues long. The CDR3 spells CASSEGWGSTDTQYF. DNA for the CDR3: TGTGCCAGCAGTGAAGGATGGGGTTCAACAGATACGCAGTATTTT.

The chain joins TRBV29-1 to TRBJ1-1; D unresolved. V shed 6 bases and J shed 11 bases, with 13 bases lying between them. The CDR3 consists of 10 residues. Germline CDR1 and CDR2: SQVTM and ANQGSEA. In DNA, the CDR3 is TGCAGCGTAGCGGCCGGTGAGGCTTTCTTT. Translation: CSVAAGEAFF.

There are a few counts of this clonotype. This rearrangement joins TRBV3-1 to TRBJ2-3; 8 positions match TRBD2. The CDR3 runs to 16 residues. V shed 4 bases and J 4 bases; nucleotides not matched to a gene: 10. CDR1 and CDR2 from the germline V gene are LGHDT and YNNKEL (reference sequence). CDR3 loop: CASSRRGTSEADTQYF. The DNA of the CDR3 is TGTGCCAGCAGCCGACGCGGGACTAGTGAGGCAGATACGCAGTATTTT.

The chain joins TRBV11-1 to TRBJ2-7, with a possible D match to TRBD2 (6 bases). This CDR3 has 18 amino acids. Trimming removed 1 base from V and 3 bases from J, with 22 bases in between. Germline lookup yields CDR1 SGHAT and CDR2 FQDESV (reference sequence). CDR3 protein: CASSLGRDPQKILYEQYF. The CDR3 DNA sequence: TGTGCCAGCAGCTTAGGGAGGGACCCTCAAAAGATCCTCTACGAGCAGTACTTC.

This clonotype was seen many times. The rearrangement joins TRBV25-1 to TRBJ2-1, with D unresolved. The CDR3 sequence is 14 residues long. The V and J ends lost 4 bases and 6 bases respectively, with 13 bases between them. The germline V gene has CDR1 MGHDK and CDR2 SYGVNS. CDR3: CASSASLAINEQFF. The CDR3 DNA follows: TGTGCCAGCAGTGCATCGTTGGCGATCAATGAGCAGTTCTTC. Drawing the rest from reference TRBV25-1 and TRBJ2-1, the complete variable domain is EADIYQTPRYLVIGTGKKITLECSQTMGHDKMYWYQQDPGMELHLIHYSYGVNSTEKGDLSSESTVSRIRTEHFPLTLESARPSHTSQYLCASSASLAINEQFFGPGTRLTVL.

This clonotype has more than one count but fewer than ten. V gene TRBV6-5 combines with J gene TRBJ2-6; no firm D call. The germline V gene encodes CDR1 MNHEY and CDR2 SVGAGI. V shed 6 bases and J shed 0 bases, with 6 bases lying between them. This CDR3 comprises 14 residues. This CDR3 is CASRKNSGANVLTF. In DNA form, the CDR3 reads TGTGCCAGCAGGAAAAACTCTGGGGCCAACGTCCTGACTTTC.

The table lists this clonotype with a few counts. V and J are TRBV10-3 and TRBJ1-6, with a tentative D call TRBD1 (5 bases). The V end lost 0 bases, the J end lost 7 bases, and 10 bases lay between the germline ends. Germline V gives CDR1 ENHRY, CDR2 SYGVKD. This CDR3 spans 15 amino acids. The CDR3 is CAISESSGWNSPLHF. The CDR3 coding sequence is TGTGCCATCAGTGAGTCATCAGGGTGGAATTCACCCCTCCACTTT.

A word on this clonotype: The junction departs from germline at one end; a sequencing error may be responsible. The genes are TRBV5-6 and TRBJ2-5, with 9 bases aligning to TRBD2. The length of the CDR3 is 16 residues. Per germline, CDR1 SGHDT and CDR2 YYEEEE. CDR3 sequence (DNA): TGTGCCGGCAGCTTGTTGAGCGGGAGGAACCAAGAGACCCAGTACTTC. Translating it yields CAGSLLSGRNQETQYF.

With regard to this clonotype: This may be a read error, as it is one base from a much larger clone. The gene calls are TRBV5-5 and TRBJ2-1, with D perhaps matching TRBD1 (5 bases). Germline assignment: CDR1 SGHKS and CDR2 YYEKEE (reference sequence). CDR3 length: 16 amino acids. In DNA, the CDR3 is TGTGCCAACAGCTTGGGTGGGGCTCTCTCTTACAATGAGCAGTTCTTC. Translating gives CANSLGGALSYNEQFF.

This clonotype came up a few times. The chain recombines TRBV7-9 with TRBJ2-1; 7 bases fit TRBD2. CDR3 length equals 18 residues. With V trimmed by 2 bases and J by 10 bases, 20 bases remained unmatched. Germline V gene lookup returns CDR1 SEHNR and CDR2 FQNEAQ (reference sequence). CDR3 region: CASSLRLGVAGVAEEQFF. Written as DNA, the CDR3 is TGTGCCAGCAGCTTAAGGCTTGGCGTCGCGGGAGTAGCGGAAGAGCAGTTCTTC.

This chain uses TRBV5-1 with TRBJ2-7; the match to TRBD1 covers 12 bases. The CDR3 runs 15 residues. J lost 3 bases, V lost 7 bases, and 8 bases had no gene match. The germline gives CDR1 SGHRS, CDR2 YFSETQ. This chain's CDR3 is CASGTGQGAVYEQYF. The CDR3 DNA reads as TGCGCCAGCGGAACGGGACAGGGGGCTGTCTACGAGCAGTACTTC. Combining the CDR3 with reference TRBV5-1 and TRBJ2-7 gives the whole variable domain KAGVTQTPRYLIKTRGQQVTLSCSPISGHRSVSWYQQTPGQGLQFLFEYFSETQRNKGNFPGRFSGRQFSNSRSEMNVSTLELGDSALYLCASGTGQGAVYEQYFGPGTRLTVT.

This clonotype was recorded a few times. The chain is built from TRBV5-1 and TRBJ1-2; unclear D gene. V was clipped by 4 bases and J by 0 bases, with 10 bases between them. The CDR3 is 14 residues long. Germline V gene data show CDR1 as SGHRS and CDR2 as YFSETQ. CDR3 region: CASSPQESNYGYTF. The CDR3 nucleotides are TGCGCCAGCAGCCCTCAAGAATCTAACTATGGCTACACCTTC.

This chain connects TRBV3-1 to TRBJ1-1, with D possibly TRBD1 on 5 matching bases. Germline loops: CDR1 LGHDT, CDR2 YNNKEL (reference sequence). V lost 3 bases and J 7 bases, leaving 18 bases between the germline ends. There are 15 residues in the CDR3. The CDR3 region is CASSHPWGGRGEAFF. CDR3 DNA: TGTGCCAGCAGCCATCCATGGGGGGGAAGGGGTGAAGCTTTCTTT.

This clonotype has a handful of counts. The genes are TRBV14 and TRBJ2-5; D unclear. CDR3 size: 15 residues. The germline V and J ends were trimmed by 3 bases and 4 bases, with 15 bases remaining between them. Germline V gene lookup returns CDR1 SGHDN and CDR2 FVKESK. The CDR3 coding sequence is TGTGCCAGCAGCCATATCAGGACCCAAGGAGAGACCCAGTACTTC. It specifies CASSHIRTQGETQYF.

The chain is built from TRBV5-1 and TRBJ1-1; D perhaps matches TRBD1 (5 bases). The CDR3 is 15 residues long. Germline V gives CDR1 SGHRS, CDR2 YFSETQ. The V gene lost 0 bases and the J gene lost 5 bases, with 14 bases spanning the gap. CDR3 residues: CASSLVGQGQTEAFF. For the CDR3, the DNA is TGCGCCAGCAGCTTGGTGGGGCAGGGTCAAACTGAAGCTTTCTTT.

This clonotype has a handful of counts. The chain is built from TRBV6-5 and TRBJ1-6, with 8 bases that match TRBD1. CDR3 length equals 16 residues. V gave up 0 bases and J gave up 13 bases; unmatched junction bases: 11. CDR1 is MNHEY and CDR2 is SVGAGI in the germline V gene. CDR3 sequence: CASSYSSQGGRGPLHF. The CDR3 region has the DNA TGTGCCAGCAGTTACTCATCACAGGGGGGGCGGGGGCCCCTCCACTTT.

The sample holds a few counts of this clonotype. CDR3 region: CASPEVDRERVSNQPQHF. The CDR3 nucleotides read TGTGCCAGCCCCGAAGTGGACAGGGAGAGGGTAAGCAATCAGCCCCAGCATTTT. The V gene is TRBV7-3, the J gene TRBJ1-5, with 8 bases identical to TRBD1. The CDR3 length is 18 residues. The germline CDR1 and CDR2 sequences are SGHTA and FQGTGA. V was clipped by 8 bases and J by 1 base; unmatched bases: 16.

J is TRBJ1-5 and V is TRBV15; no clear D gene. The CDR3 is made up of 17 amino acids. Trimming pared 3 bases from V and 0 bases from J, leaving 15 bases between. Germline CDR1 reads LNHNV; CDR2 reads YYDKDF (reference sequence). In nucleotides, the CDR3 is TGTGCCACCAGCAGGGATGAAACAGTGGGTAGCAATCAGCCCCAGCATTTT. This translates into CATSRDETVGSNQPQHF.

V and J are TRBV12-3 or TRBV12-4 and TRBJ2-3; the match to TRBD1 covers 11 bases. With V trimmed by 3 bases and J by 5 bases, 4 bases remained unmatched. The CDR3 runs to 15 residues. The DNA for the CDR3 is TGTGCCAGCAGTTTTGGACAGGGGGCTGGAGATACGCAGTATTTT. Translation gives CASSFGQGAGDTQYF.

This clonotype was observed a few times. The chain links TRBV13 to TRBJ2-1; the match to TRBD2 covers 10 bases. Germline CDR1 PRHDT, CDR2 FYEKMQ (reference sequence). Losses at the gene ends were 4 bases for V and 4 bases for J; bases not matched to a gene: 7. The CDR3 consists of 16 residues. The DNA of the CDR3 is TGTGCCAGCAGCTCCCGGAATAGCGGGAGGTACAATGAGCAGTTCTTC. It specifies CASSSRNSGRYNEQFF.

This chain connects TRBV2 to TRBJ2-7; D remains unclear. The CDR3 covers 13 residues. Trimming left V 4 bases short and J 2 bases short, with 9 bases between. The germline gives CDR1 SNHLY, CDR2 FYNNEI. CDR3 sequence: CASSAPRTYEQYF. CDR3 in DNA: TGTGCCAGCAGTGCCCCCAGGACCTACGAGCAGTACTTC.

CDR3 DNA: TGTGCCAGTGGGGATTTCCAGCCCCAGCATTTT. Its translation: CASGDFQPQHF. The V call is TRBV6-5, the J call TRBJ1-5; no clear D. Germline CDR1 MNHEY, CDR2 SVGAGI. V gave up 9 bases and J gave up 7 bases, with 10 bases separating them. The CDR3 sequence is 11 residues long.

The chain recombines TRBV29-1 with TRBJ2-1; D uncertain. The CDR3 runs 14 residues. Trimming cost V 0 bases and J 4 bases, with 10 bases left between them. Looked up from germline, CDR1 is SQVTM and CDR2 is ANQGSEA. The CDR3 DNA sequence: TGCAGCGTTGAAGATGGGCCCTTATACAATGAGCAGTTCTTC. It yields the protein CSVEDGPLYNEQFF.

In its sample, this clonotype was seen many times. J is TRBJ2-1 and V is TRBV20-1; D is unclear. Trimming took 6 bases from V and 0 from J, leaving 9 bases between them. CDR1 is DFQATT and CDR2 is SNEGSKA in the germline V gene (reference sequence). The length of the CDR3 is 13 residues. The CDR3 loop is CSAWQNSYNEQFF. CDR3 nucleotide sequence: TGCAGTGCGTGGCAAAACTCCTACAATGAGCAGTTCTTC.

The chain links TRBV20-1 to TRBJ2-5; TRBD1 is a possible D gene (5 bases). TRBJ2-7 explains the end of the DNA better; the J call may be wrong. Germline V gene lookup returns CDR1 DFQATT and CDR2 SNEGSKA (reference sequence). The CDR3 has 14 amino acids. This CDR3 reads CSARDLERGNEQYF. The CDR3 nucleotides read TGCAGTGCTAGAGATCTCGAAAGGGGAAACGAGCAGTACTTC.

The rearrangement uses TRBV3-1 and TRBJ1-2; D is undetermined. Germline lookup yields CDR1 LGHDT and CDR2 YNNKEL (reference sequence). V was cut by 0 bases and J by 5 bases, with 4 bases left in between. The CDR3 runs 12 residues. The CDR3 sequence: CASSQEQYGYTF. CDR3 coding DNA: TGTGCCAGCAGCCAAGAGCAGTATGGCTACACCTTC.

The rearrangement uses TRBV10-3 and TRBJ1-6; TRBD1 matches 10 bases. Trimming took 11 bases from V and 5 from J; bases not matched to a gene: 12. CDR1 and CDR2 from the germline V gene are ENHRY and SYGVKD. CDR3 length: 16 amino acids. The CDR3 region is CAVSGTGVYHNSPLHF. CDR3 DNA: TGTGCCGTCTCCGGGACAGGGGTTTACCATAATTCACCCCTCCACTTT.

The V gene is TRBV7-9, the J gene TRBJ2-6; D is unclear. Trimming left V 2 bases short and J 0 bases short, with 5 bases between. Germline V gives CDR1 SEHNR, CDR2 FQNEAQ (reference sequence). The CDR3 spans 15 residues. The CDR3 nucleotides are TGTGCCAGCAGCTTAATTGGCTCTGGGGCCAACGTCCTGACTTTC. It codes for CASSLIGSGANVLTF.

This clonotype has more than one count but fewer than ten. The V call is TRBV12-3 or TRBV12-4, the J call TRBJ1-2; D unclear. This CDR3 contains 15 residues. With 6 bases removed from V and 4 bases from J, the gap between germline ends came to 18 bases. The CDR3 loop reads CASSPPSLYGYGYTF. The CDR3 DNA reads TGTGCCAGCAGCCCGCCTTCCCTATATGGCTATGGCTACACCTTC.